The clone carrying this TCR beta chain was found a few times. Its antigen remains unknown. The data were taken from a study of CD8+ T cells in alopecia areata. General study findings and limits: Mice showed TCR sharing more clearly than patients did, possibly owing to HLA. In lesional scalp, particularly from alopecia totalis/universalis, clonality was higher than in normal scalp. Normal skin contains resident alphabeta T cells, and these are also sequenced in scalp samples.

Sequencing relied on a cDNA template that was reverse transcribed from extracted RNA. Generated by immunoSEQ multiplex PCR, the TCRdb table keeps only in-frame clones and is missing some. The sample has about 110,000 clones, approximately 63% seen once. J gave up 8 bases and V 3 bases, and 8 bases lay outside the gene matches. The CDR3 has 15 residues. CDR1 and CDR2 (germline): SGDLS, YYNGEE. A FACSAria was used to sort CD4+ and CD8+ T cells. These cells came from PBMCs. The TCR sequence derives from a human donor in good health. The chain joins TRBV9 to TRBJ2-4; 10 nucleotides agree with TRBD1. Sequencing was carried out using CD8+ T cells sorted from blood. The CDR3 protein is CASSGTGTGEDIQYF. In nucleotides, the CDR3 is TGTGCCAGCAGCGGAACCGGGACAGGGGAGGACATTCAGTACTTC.